This TCR beta chain was sequenced for a study of blood T cell repertoires in COVID-19. About the study: Both acute and convalescent COVID-19 samples were obtained from the United States, Italy and Spain. Sample material is recorded as cDNA or gDNA derived from T cells, B-cell-depleted T cells, or PBMCs.

Authors' analysis steps: For nucleated cells, counts were estimated from reference gene primer amplification. Here immunoSEQ multiplex PCR was the method, and the copy in TCRdb shows in-frame clones only, minus some. The V and J calls and clone size were taken over from that table, and D and trimming were inferred from the DNA. Of hundreds of thousands of clones listed, about four fifths are singletons. V lost 1 base to trimming and J lost 0 bases, with 11 bases between them. Germline CDR1 and CDR2: SGHRS and YFSETQ. This CDR3 has 17 amino acids. Cohort placement rested on clinical history that participants reported themselves.

The sequence was obtained from a middle-aged man who had been exposed to COVID-19. Material: PBMCs or T cells enriched from blood (not recorded which). This chain connects TRBV5-1 to TRBJ1-6; D unresolved. CDR3 DNA: TGCGCCAGCAGCTTGTCGTCGCTAAGCTCCTATAATTCACCCCTCCACTTT. It codes for CASSLSSLSSYNSPLHF.